The 18 T cell receptor beta chains listed next were all sequenced from one sample in a study of liver allograft versus peripheral blood T cells. About the study: Transplanted-liver and recipient peripheral blood T cell receptor repertoires were compared.

TCRdb processed the reads anew with MiXCR; each CDR3 protein has one entry. The data show 10,000 or so distinct CDR3 sequences, approximately 17% seen once. The receptors stem from a human patient who had a liver transplant. Some T cells may trace back to the graft donor.

By share, this clonotype ranks as medium-sized (0.01 to 0.1%). This chain joins TRBV6-6 and TRBJ1-2; no definite D call. The V and J ends lost 2 bases and 5 bases respectively, with 15 bases between them. Germline CDR1 is MNHNY and CDR2 is SVGAGI (reference sequence). The CDR3 extends over 15 amino acids. The CDR3 sequence: CASSYGPEHGYGYTF. The CDR3, as DNA: TGTGCCAGCAGTTACGGGCCCGAGCACGGGTATGGCTACACCTTC.

This clonotype has just one count. One base away lies a much larger clone, so this may be a sequencing read error. Likely a read error: the CDR3 ends without its conserved phenylalanine or tryptophan. The V gene is TRBV28, the J gene TRBJ2-6; D call uncertain. The germline V gene has CDR1 MDHEN and CDR2 SYDVKM. V lost 6 bases to trimming and J lost 2 bases, with 11 bases between them. This CDR3 spans 15 amino acids. The DNA of the CDR3 is TGTGCCAGCAGCTGGGTTAACCCTGGGGCCAACGTCCTGACTGTC. This codes for CASSWVNPGANVLTV.

The rearrangement joins TRBV7-2 to TRBJ1-5, with a possible D match to TRBD1 (6 bases). The CDR3 loop spans 16 amino acids. V was trimmed by 5 bases and J by 1 base, leaving 15 bases between them. Per the germline V gene, CDR1 is SGHTA and CDR2 is FQGNSA. The CDR3 DNA follows: TGTGCCAGCAGCCCTTCGGGGGGCCAGAGCAATCAGCCCCAGCATTTT. It translates to CASSPSGGQSNQPQHF.

This clonotype was seen more than once but under ten times. The CDR3 spells CAWCTQGSPLHF. CDR3 nucleotides: TGTGCCTGGTGTACCCAGGGCTCACCCCTCCACTTT. The rearrangement joins TRBV30 to TRBJ1-6, with D perhaps matching TRBD1 (5 bases). Germline V gives CDR1 GTSNPN, CDR2 SVGIG (reference sequence). The CDR3 consists of 12 residues. Trimming took 5 bases from V and 10 from J, leaving 12 bases between them.

The chain carries TRBV9 and TRBJ2-3; possibly TRBD1 or TRBD2 for D (5 bases each). V was shortened by 0 bases and J by 9 bases, with 17 bases between the two germline ends. Germline CDR1 reads SGDLS; CDR2 reads YYNGEE. The CDR3 has 15 residues. Written as DNA, the CDR3 is TGTGCCAGCAGCGTAGAGTCTGCCTCGTGGGGGACGCAGTATTTT. Its protein product is CASSVESASWGTQYF.

In its sample, this clonotype was seen many times. The rearrangement links TRBV15 to TRBJ2-7, with a weak D call TRBD1 (5 bases). The CDR3 sequence is 14 residues long. Germline V gives CDR1 LNHNV, CDR2 YYDKDF (reference sequence). Trimming removed 1 base from V and 0 bases from J, with 7 bases in between. CDR3 loop: CATSRGGNSYEQYF. CDR3 coding DNA: TGTGCCACCAGCAGAGGGGGCAACTCCTACGAGCAGTACTTC.

This clonotype is medium-sized in the sample. The chain uses TRBV18 and TRBJ1-6; 11 nucleotides line up with TRBD1. In germline, CDR1 is KGHSH, CDR2 LQKENI. Losses at the gene ends were 8 bases for V and 3 bases for J; bases not matched to a gene: 6. The CDR3 covers 16 residues. The chain's CDR3 is CASTPGTGGYNSPLHF. In DNA form, the CDR3 reads TGTGCCAGCACCCCCGGGACAGGGGGCTATAATTCACCCCTCCACTTT.

In its sample, this clonotype was seen many times. This chain links TRBV7-2 with TRBJ1-6; no clear D. CDR3 length: 13 residues. V was clipped by 7 bases and J by 7 bases, with 11 bases between them. Germline CDR1 is SGHTA and CDR2 is FQGNSA. This CDR3 reads CASTSSPNSPLHF. The DNA for the CDR3 is TGTGCCAGCACCTCTAGCCCAAATTCACCCCTCCACTTT. Complete variable domain (other parts from reference TRBV7-2 and TRBJ1-6): GAGVSQSPSNKVTEKGKDVELRCDPISGHTALYWYRQSLGQGLEFLIYFQGNSAPDKSGLPSDRFSAERTGGSVSTLTIQRTQQEDSAVYLCASTSSPNSPLHFGNGTRLTVT.

By share, this clonotype ranks as medium-sized. The chain links TRBV5-6 to TRBJ1-1; D call uncertain. Germline assignment: CDR1 SGHDT and CDR2 YYEEEE. CDR3 length: 14 amino acids. Trimming removed 2 bases at V and 1 base at J, with 9 bases between. CDR3 nucleotide sequence: TGTGCCAGCAGCTTACAAGGACGGAACACTGAAGCTTTCTTT. Amino acid sequence: CASSLQGRNTEAFF.

This clonotype is labeled as medium-sized. In DNA form, the CDR3 reads TGTGCCAGCAGCCCCCCAGGGACTGGCACCGGGGAGCTGTTTTTT. Translation gives CASSPPGTGTGELFF. The chain joins TRBV7-3 to TRBJ2-2, with a weak D call TRBD2 (6 bases). Germline CDR1 reads SGHTA; CDR2 reads FQGTGA. V lost 5 bases to trimming and J lost 4 bases, with 14 bases between them. CDR3 length: 15 residues.

In its sample, this clonotype is medium-sized. The chain couples TRBV18 to TRBJ2-1, with TRBD1 matching 7 bases. Losses at the gene ends were 6 bases for V and 5 bases for J; bases not matched to a gene: 7. CDR1 and CDR2 (germline): KGHSH, LQKENI. The CDR3 runs to 14 residues. CDR3 sequence reads: CASSPRDRDNEQFF. The CDR3 nucleotides are TGTGCCAGCTCCCCTAGGGACAGAGACAATGAGCAGTTCTTC.

The J gene is TRBJ2-5, the V gene TRBV20-1; no clear D gene. CDR1 is DFQATT, CDR2 SNEGSKA, per germline (reference sequence). Trimming shortened V by 5 bases and J by 1 base, and 5 bases separated the two germline ends. This CDR3 has 11 residues. This CDR3 is CSAHGQETQYF. The CDR3, as DNA: TGCAGTGCTCATGGCCAAGAGACCCAGTACTTC.

The sample holds one count of this clonotype. Sequence at one end of the junction differs from germline and may be a read error. The genes are TRBV7-9 and TRBJ1-3; the match to TRBD1 covers 7 bases. The CDR3 has 15 residues. The germline CDR1 and CDR2 sequences are SEHNR and FQNEAQ (reference sequence). In DNA form, the CDR3 reads TGTGTCAGCAGCCCCCCCGGGACAGAAAAAAACACCATATATTTT. This gives the protein CVSSPPGTEKNTIYF.

By proportion, this clonotype is medium-sized. This sequence joins TRBV18 and TRBJ1-6; 8 bases fit TRBD1. Trimming removed 6 bases from V and 6 bases from J; junction bases left unmatched: 10. This CDR3 comprises 16 residues. Germline values: CDR1 KGHSH, CDR2 LQKENI. The CDR3 region has the DNA TGTGCCAGCTCTCCAACAGGGGGAACTACTAATTCACCCCTCCACTTT. This translates into CASSPTGGTTNSPLHF. Full variable domain (rest looked up from reference TRBV18 and TRBJ1-6): NAGVMQNPRHLVRRRGQEARLRCSPMKGHSHVYWYRQLPEEGLKFMVYLQKENIIDESGMPKERFSAEFPKEGPSILRIQQVVRGDSAAYFCASSPTGGTTNSPLHFGNGTRLTVT.

By frequency in the sample, this clonotype is medium-sized. V and J are TRBV6-5 and TRBJ1-6; possible D gene TRBD1, 5 bases. The CDR3 length is 15 residues. Trimming shortened V by 5 bases and J by 10 bases, and 18 bases separated the two germline ends. Germline CDR1 and CDR2: MNHEY and SVGAGI. The CDR3 protein is CASSGRVGGLSPLHF. Written as DNA, the CDR3 is TGTGCCAGCAGTGGCCGGGTGGGGGGACTATCACCCCTCCACTTT.

As regards this clonotype: A much more abundant neighbour one base away suggests this may be a read error. The V call is TRBV18, the J call TRBJ1-3; maybe TRBD1 (6 bases). Germline CDR1 reads KGHSH; CDR2 reads LQKENI. The CDR3 sequence is 15 residues long. CDR3 region: CASSPDSGSRNTIYF. The CDR3 nucleotides are TGTGCCAGTTCACCGGACAGCGGATCTAGAAACACCATATATTTT.

This clonotype was observed at least ten times. This rearrangement joins TRBV19 to TRBJ1-2; D gene uncertain. Germline CDR1 is LNHDA and CDR2 is SQIVND (reference sequence). The V end was cut by 1 base, the J end by 5 bases, with 11 bases between. This CDR3 spans 14 amino acids. The CDR3 DNA sequence: TGTGCCAGTAGTATAGTGGGAGATTCGTATGGCTACACCTTC. Amino acids: CASSIVGDSYGYTF.

This clonotype is medium-sized in the sample. The rearrangement uses TRBV19 and TRBJ1-2, with 7 bases that match TRBD1. Looked up from germline, CDR1 is LNHDA and CDR2 is SQIVND (reference sequence). The V gene end was trimmed by 6 bases and the J gene end by 6 bases; junction bases not matched to a gene: 10. The CDR3 is 14 amino acids. The CDR3 sequence is CASSLPGGVHGYTF. DNA for the CDR3: TGTGCCAGTAGCCTCCCAGGGGGAGTTCATGGCTACACCTTC.